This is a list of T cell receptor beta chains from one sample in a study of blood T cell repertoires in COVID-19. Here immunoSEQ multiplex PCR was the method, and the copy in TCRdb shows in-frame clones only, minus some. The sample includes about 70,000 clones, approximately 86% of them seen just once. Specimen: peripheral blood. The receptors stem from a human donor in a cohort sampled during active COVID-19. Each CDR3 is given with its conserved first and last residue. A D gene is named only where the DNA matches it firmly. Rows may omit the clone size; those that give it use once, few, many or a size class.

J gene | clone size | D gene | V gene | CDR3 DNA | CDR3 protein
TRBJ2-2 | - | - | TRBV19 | TGTGCCAGTAAAAGTAACAGGGACACCGGGGAGCTGTTTTTT | CASKSNRDTGELFF
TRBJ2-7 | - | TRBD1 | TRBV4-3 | TGCGCCAGCAGCCAGCAAATACCGGGACAGGGAAGTACCTACGAGCAGTACTTC | CASSQQIPGQGSTYEQYF
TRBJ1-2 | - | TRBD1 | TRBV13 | TGTGCCAGCAGCTCCTCCTCTCCCCGGGACAGGGGAAGTGGCTACACCTTC | CASSSSSPRDRGSGYTF
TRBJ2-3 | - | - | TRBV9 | TGTGCCAGCAGCCCCAGCGGGGATACGCAGTATTTT | CASSPSGDTQYF
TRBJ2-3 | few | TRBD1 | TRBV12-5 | TGTGCTAGTGGTTTGGTAAGGACAGGGCTACACACAGATACGCAGTATTTT | CASGLVRTGLHTDTQYF
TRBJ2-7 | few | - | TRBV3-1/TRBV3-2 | TGTGCCAGCAGCCGCCAGGTCTCCTACGAGCAGTACTTC | CASSRQVSYEQYF
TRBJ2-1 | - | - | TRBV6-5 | TGTGCCAGCAGTCGTACAAACAATGAGCAGTTCTTC | CASSRTNNEQFF
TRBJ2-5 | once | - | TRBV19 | TGTGCCAGTAGTCCGCGCCCGGGACTTCAGCGGGCTCAAGGGAAGACCCAGTACTTC | CASSPRPGLQRAQGKTQYF
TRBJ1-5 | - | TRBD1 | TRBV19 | TGTGCCAGCACAGCTAAAGAGGGGGCCCGAGCCGGTCAGCCCCAGCATTTT | CASTAKEGARAGQPQHF
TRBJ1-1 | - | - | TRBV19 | TGTGCCAGTAGTCCCGTGACAGGCGTAAACACTGAAGCTTTCTTT | CASSPVTGVNTEAFF
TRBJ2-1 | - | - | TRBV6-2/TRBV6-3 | TGTGCCAGCAGTTACTCGCCGGGGGGCCCGGTAAGGAATGAGCAGTTCTTC | CASSYSPGGPVRNEQFF
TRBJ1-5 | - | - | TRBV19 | TGTGCCACCGTCTCGAGGGACATTAGCAATCAGCCCCAGCATTTT | CATVSRDISNQPQHF
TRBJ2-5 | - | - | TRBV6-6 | TGTGCCAGCAGTTACTCCAAACAGGGAGAGACCCAGTACTTC | CASSYSKQGETQYF
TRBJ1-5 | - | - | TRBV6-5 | TGTGCCAGCAGGAAGGGAGTAAATCAGCCCCAGCATTTT | CASRKGVNQPQHF
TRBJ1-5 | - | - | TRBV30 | TGTGCCTGGAGTGGTATGGGGCCTCACAATCAGCCCCAGCATTTT | CAWSGMGPHNQPQHF
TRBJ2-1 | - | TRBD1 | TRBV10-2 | TGCGCCAGCGGGACAGGGGACATAAATGAGCAGTTCTTC | CASGTGDINEQFF
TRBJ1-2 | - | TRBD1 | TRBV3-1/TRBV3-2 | TGTGCCAGCAGCCGTAAGGGGGCAGGGTATGGCTACACCTTC | CASSRKGAGYGYTF
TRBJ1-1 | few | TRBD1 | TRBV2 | TGTGCCAGCAGTCTGCGACCGACACAGGGGCAGCACACTGAAGCTTTCTTT | CASSLRPTQGQHTEAFF
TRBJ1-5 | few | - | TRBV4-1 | TGCGCCAGCAGCCGGACAGACGGAGTTAGCAATCAGCCCCAGCATTTT | CASSRTDGVSNQPQHF
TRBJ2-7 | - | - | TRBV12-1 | TGTGCCAGCAGTCCTTATACCGGGACAGGTCGATTGGGTATCTACGAGCAGTACTTC | CASSPYTGTGRLGIYEQYF
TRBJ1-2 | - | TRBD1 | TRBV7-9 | TGTGCCAGCAGTATATTAAGGGACAGGGTAGATGGCTACACCTTC | CASSILRDRVDGYTF
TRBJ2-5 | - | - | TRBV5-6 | TGTGCCAGCAGCACCGCTCCAGGGGTGGGAGAGACCCAGTACTTC | CASSTAPGVGETQYF
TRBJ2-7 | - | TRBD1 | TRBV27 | TGTGCCAGCAGTTTATGGGGACAGAACTACGAGCAGTACTTC | CASSLWGQNYEQYF
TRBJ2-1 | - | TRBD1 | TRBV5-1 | TGCGCCAGCAGCCGGGACAGTATAAGAAATGAGCAGTTCTTC | CASSRDSIRNEQFF
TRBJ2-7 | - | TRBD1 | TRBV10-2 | TGCGCCAGCTGGACAGGAAACTACGAGCAGTACTTC | CASWTGNYEQYF
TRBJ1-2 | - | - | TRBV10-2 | TGCGCCAGCAGTGTCCAGGCGCTTCGGGGCTACACCTTC | CASSVQALRGYTF
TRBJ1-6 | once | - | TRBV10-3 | TGTGCCATCAAGCGGGGGTTTAATTCACCCCTCCACTTT | CAIKRGFNSPLHF
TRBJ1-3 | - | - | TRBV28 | TGTGCCAGCAGTTTCCCGGGATCTGGAAACACCATATATTTT | CASSFPGSGNTIYF
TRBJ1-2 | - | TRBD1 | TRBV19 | TGTGCCAGTAGTATGCCCGGGACAGGGGACCGTGGCTACACCTTC | CASSMPGTGDRGYTF
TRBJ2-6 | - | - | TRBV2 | TGTGCCAGCGGACGGGACTCTGGGGCCAACGTCCTGACTTTC | CASGRDSGANVLTF
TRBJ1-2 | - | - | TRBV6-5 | TGTGCCACCTACGAGGAGCCTTCGGGTGGCTACACCTTC | CATYEEPSGGYTF
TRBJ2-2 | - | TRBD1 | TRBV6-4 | TGTGCCAGCAGTGGGACAGGGGACACCGGGGAGCTGTTTTTT | CASSGTGDTGELFF
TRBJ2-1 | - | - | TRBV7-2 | TGTGCCAGCAGCTTAGGGGGGGGGCGTAGGGATGAGCAGTTCTTC | CASSLGGGRRDEQFF
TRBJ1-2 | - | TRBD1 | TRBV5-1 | TGCGCCAGCAGCTTGGCCGGGGGGACAGGGCCGTTCACCTTC | CASSLAGGTGPFTF
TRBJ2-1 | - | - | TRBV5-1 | TGCGCCAGCACGAAAGAAGTGCAGTCCTACAATGAGCAGTTCTTC | CASTKEVQSYNEQFF
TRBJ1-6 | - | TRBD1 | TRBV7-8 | TGTGCCAGCAGCTTAAATATTAGGTCGGGGGACAGGGGGAAAAATAATTCACCCCTCCACTTT | CASSLNIRSGDRGKNNSPLHF
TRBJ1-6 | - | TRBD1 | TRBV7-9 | TGTGCCAGCAGCCGGACAGGGGATTCACCCCTCCACTTT | CASSRTGDSPLHF
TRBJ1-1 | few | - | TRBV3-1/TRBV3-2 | TGTGCCAGTAACCAAGGGGAGGGGACTGAAGCTTTCTTT | CASNQGEGTEAFF
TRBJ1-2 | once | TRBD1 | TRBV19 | TGTGCCAGTAGTTTCACAGGGGGCGCCTATGGCTACACCTTC | CASSFTGGAYGYTF
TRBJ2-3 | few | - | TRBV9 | TGTGCCAGCAGCGTAGGGGGACTTCGACCAGATACGCAGTATTTT | CASSVGGLRPDTQYF
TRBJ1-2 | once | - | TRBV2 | TGTGCCAGCAGTGACGTTAACTATGGCTACACCTTC | CASSDVNYGYTF
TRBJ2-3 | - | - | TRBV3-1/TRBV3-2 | TGTGCCAGCAGCCAAGCGGGGGGCAGGGGAGATACGCAGTATTTT | CASSQAGGRGDTQYF
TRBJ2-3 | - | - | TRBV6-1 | TGTGCCAGCAGTGAAGGCCCCCCGATAGCAGATACGCAGTATTTT | CASSEGPPIADTQYF
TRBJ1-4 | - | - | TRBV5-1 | TGCGCCAGCAGCTTGGTGGGTGAACAGGAAAAACTGTTTTTT | CASSLVGEQEKLFF